The 7 T cell receptor beta chains listed next were all sequenced from one sample in a study of blood T cell repertoires in COVID-19 (dated by TCRdb to 2020 to 2022). The receptor library was made with the immunoSEQ multiplex PCR assay. TCRdb holds this immuneACCESS table with in-frame rearrangements only. Some clones are missing; in checked studies, unresolved V genes explain under half, and the rest has no known cause. The sample contains 300,000 to 400,000 clones, around nine tenths of them found a single time. 3% to 4% of the sample comes from the top ten. The source material was peripheral blood. The receptors derive from a woman between 18 and 29 years old who had recovered from COVID-19.

The chain carries TRBV6-5 and TRBJ1-2, with a possible D match to TRBD1 (6 bases). CDR3 length: 16 amino acids. The V end lost 4 bases, the J end lost 4 bases, and 19 bases lay between the germline ends. CDR1 and CDR2 (germline): MNHEY, SVGAGI. The DNA for the CDR3 is TGTGCCAGCAGTTGGACCCGATCAGGGGTACTCTATGGCTACACCTTC. Protein product: CASSWTRSGVLYGYTF.

The V gene is TRBV6-2 or TRBV6-3, the J gene TRBJ2-1; 13 bases are shared with TRBD2. Germline trimming cut 2 bases from V and 6 bases from J; bases unmatched to any gene: 10. Germline V gene lookup returns CDR1 MNHEY and CDR2 SVGEGT. This CDR3 is 18 amino acids long. The CDR3 DNA follows: TGTGCCAGCAGTTACCCAGGACTAGCGGGAGCCCGTGTCAATGAGCAGTTCTTC. Translating it yields CASSYPGLAGARVNEQFF.

This clone was counted only a few times. J is TRBJ2-7 and V is TRBV5-1; D call uncertain. CDR1 is SGHRS, CDR2 YFSETQ, per germline. Between the trimmed V and J ends, which lost 2 bases and 5 bases, there was a span of 2 bases. The CDR3 contains 10 residues. The CDR3 nucleotides read TGCGCCAGCAGCTTCAACGAGCAGTACGTC. Protein: CASSFNEQYV.

V usage is TRBV24-1 and J usage is TRBJ2-1; TRBD2 matches at 7 bases. Germline V gene data show CDR1 as KGHDR and CDR2 as SFDVKD. CDR3 length: 14 residues. V shed 2 bases and J 9 bases; nucleotides not matched to a gene: 6. The CDR3 is CATSDSLSGGEQFF. CDR3 sequence (DNA): TGTGCCACCAGTGATTCCCTCTCGGGGGGTGAGCAGTTCTTC.

This chain connects TRBV6-1 to TRBJ2-7, with D tentatively TRBD2 (6 bases). V lost 0 bases and J lost 6, with 9 bases in between. Germline CDR1 MNHNS, CDR2 SASEGT. This CDR3 has 13 amino acids. CDR3 nucleotide sequence: TGTGCCAGCAGTGAAGCGGAGGGGTTCGAGCAGTACGTC. This codes for CASSEAEGFEQYV.

The V and J genes are TRBV7-9 and TRBJ1-1; D is unclear. The CDR3 has 15 residues. Looked up from germline, CDR1 is SEHNR and CDR2 is FQNEAQ (reference sequence). V lost 4 bases to trimming and J lost 3 bases, with 15 bases between them. CDR3 region: CASSSFLREYTEAFF. The DNA for the CDR3 is TGTGCCAGCAGCTCTTTCCTTAGGGAGTACACTGAAGCTTTCTTT.

The chain employs TRBV3-1 (or the pseudogene TRBV3-2) and TRBJ1-1, with D hard to call. This CDR3 comprises 15 residues. Germline-derived CDR1 and CDR2 are LGHDT and YNNKEL (reference sequence). Trimming took 1 base from V and 1 from J, leaving 10 bases between them. Here the CDR3 reads CASSQVGLTNTEAFF. The CDR3 DNA sequence: TGTGCCAGCAGCCAAGTGGGCCTTACGAACACTGAAGCTTTCTTT.